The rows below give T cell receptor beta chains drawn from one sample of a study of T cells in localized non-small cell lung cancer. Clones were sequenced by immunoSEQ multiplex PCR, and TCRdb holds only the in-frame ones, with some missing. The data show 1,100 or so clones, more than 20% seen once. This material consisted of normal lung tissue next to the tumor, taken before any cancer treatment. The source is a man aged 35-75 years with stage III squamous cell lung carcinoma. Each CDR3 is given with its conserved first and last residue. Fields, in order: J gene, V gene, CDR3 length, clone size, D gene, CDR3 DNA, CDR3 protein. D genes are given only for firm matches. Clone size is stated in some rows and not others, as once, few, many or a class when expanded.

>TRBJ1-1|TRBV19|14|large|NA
TGTGCCAGTAGTATTGGGCTCCTAGGCACTGAAGCTTTCTTT
CASSIGLLGTEAFF
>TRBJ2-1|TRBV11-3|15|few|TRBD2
TGTGCCAGCAGCTTAGTCGTCACTAGCGGGGGTGAGCAGTTCTTC
CASSLVVTSGGEQFF
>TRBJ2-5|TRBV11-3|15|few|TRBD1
TGTGCCAGCAGCCCAGGGGGCGCAGGGCAAGAGACCCAGTACTTC
CASSPGGAGQETQYF
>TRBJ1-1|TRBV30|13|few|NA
TGTGCCTGGATGCCGGGACATAGCGGGGAAGCTTTCTTT
CAWMPGHSGEAFF
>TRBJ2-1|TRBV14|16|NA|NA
TGTGCCAGCAGCCAACAGGGGCCGGATGGAGTTTATGAGCAGTTCTTC
CASSQQGPDGVYEQFF
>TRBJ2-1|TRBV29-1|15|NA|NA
TGCAGCGTTAGAGAAGGGACTGGGAATAGGGGTGAGCAGTTCTTC
CSVREGTGNRGEQFF
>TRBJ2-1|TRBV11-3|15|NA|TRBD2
TGTGCCAGCAAGTTAAGCGGGGACCTCTACAATGAGCAGTTCTTC
CASKLSGDLYNEQFF
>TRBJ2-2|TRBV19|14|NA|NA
TGTGCCAGTACCATCGAGGGGCGCGGCGGGGAGCTGTTTTTT
CASTIEGRGGELFF
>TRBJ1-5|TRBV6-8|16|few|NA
TGTGCCAGCAGTTACTCGGCCGGGTTAGGAGGTCAGCCCCAGCATTTT
CASSYSAGLGGQPQHF
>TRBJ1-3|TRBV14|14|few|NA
TGTGCCAGCAGCTTCTCGAGGTTGGGGAACACCATATATTTT
CASSFSRLGNTIYF
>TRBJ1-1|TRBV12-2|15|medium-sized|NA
TGTGCCAGTAAGACAAGCCCTCTCATGAACACTGAAGCTTTCTTT
CASKTSPLMNTEAFF
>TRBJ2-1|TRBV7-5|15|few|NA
TGTGCCAGCAGCTTGAGAGGAAGCTCCTACAATGAGCAGTTCTTC
CASSLRGSSYNEQFF
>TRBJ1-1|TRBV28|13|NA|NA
TGTGCCAGCAGGTTCCTTATGAACACTGAAGCTTTCTTT
CASRFLMNTEAFF
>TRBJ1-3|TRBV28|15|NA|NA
TGTGCCAGCAGTTTGCCAGGGGCAACTGGAAACACCATATATTTT
CASSLPGATGNTIYF
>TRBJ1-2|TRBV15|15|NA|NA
TGTGCCACCACCGAACCGACAGCCAATAACTATGGCTACACCTTC
CATTEPTANNYGYTF
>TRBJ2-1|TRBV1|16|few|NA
TGCGCCAGCAGCATAGCAGGGGTCGGGCCTTGGGGTGAGCAGTTCTTC
CASSIAGVGPWGEQFF
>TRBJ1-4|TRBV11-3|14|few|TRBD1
TGTGCCAGCAGCCAGGGACAGGGGAATGAAAAACTGTTTTTT
CASSQGQGNEKLFF
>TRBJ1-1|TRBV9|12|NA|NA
TGTGCCAGCAGCCCCCCAGGAGCTGAAGCTTTCTTT
CASSPPGAEAFF
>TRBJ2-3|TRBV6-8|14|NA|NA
TGTGCCACCCTAATACAGGGCCCCACAGATACGCAGTATTTT
CATLIQGPTDTQYF
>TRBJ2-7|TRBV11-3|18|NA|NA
TGTGCCAGCAGCTCCGTAGGGGGTGCAGCGGGGAGCTCCTACGAGCAGTACTTC
CASSSVGGAAGSSYEQYF
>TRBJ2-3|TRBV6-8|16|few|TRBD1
TGTGCCAGCAGTGCCCCGACAGGGGTCTGGGATGATACGCAGTATTTT
CASSAPTGVWDDTQYF
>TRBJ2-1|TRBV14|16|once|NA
TGTGCCAGCAGCTTTAAACCGGGGCTCAAGACCAATGAGCAGTTCTTC
CASSFKPGLKTNEQFF
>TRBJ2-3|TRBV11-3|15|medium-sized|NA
TGTGCCAGCAGCTCCACCATGGACCAGAACCTTGGGCAGTATTTT
CASSSTMDQNLGQYF
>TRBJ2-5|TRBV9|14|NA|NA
TGTGCCAGCAGTAAAGAGCGGCACCAAGAGACCCAGTACTTC
CASSKERHQETQYF
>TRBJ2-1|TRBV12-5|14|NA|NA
TGTGCTAGTGGTTTGTGGAGTTCGGGGGATGAGCAGTTCTTC
CASGLWSSGDEQFF
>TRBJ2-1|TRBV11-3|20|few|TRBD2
TGTGCCAGCAGCTTAGTACCCATCAGCGGGAGGACGAAGTCCTACAATGAGCAGTTCTTC
CASSLVPISGRTKSYNEQFF
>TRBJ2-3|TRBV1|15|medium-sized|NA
TGCGCCAGCAGCGACACGGGGGGAAGCACAGATACGCAGTATTTT
CASSDTGGSTDTQYF
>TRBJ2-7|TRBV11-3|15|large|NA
TGTGCCAGCAGCCGAGACAGCCCACTCTCCTACGAGCAGTACTTC
CASSRDSPLSYEQYF
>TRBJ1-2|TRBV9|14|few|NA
TGTGCCAGCAGCGTTGACTCCCCCCGCTATGGCTACACCTTC
CASSVDSPRYGYTF
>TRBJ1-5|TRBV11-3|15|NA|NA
TGTGCCAGCAGCTCCTCGCCGGCAGGGGATCAGCCCCAGCATTTT
CASSSSPAGDQPQHF
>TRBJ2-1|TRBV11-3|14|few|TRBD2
TGTGCCAGCAGCCCGACTAGCGCGGGCAATGAGCAGTTCTTC
CASSPTSAGNEQFF
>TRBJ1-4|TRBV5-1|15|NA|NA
TGCGCCAGCAGCCAACCGGGGAAGGCTAATGAAAAACTGTTTTTT
CASSQPGKANEKLFF
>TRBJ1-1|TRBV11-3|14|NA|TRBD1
TGTGCCAGCAGCGCCCGACAGGGAAACACTGAAGCTTTCTTT
CASSARQGNTEAFF
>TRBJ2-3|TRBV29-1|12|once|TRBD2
TGCAGCGTTGGGTTACTAGCGCGTACGCAGTATTTT
CSVGLLARTQYF
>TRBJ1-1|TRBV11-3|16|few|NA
TGTGCCAGCAGCCCCCCCATCTGGGGAACGGGTACTGAAGCTTTCTTT
CASSPPIWGTGTEAFF
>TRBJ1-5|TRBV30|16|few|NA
TGTGCAGCAGCGTGGGGTCGGGGGTCAGGCAATCAGCCCCAGCATTTT
CAAAWGRGSGNQPQHF
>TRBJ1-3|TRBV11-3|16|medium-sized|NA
TGTGCCAGCAGCCCAGCAGGGTCCTCCTCTGGAAACACCATATATTTT
CASSPAGSSSGNTIYF
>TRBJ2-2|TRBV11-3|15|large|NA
TGTGCCAGCAGCTTGACGAAGCGGCCCACCGGGGAGCTGTTTTTT
CASSLTKRPTGELFF
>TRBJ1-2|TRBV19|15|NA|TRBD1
TGTGCCAGTAGTACAAATCCGGGACAGGGCTATGGCTACACCTTC
CASSTNPGQGYGYTF
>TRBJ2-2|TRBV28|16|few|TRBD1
TGTGCCAGCAGTTTCGGACAGGGGGGTCTACGCGGGGAGCTGTTTTTT
CASSFGQGGLRGELFF
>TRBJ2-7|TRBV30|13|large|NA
TGTGCCTGGAGACGGGAGACGCCGTACGAGCAGTACTTC
CAWRRETPYEQYF